This TCR beta chain came from a study of shared clonotypes between healthy human individuals. Study as a whole: Three plates were used per donor for CD4 naive, three for CD4 memory, two for CD8 naive and one for CD8 memory. Study observations and caveats: How much donors shared clonotypes was expected to be affected by sequencing depth.

The donors were all Caucasian adults (living in Nashville, Tennessee). TCRdb keeps only in-frame clones here, not all; method: immunoSEQ multiplex PCR. The sample has some 2,000,000 clones, nearly 97% seen once. Germline loops: CDR1 MNHNS, CDR2 SASEGT. Trimming removed 6 bases from V and 1 base from J, with 13 bases in between. The CDR3 length is 15 residues. Concerning this clone: Its antigen is undetermined.

The gene calls are TRBV6-1 and TRBJ2-1, with a possible D match to TRBD2 (5 bases). The sequence was collected from a young man in good health. Sequencing was done on a sample of naive CD4+ T cells sorted from blood. Subset given: CD45RA+ positively selected. The CDR3 loop reads CASRRTHSSYNEQFF. CDR3 nucleotides: TGTGCCAGCAGACGGACTCATTCATCCTACAATGAGCAGTTCTTC.